Listed below are T cell receptor beta chains from one sample, sequenced in a study of CD8 T cells in Susac syndrome. TCRdb re-derived calls from the immunoSEQ multiplex PCR reads in MiXCR, one entry per CDR3 protein. The sample lists around 190,000 distinct CDR3 sequences; about 95% were seen once. The sample taken for sequencing was CD4+ T cells from PBMCs. The receptors derive from a human donor in good health. Each CDR3 is given with its conserved first and last residue. The D gene is left open where the match is weak. Size is stated for part of the rows, as once, few or many counts, or as a class when the clone is expanded.

d_call	v_call	clone_size	j_call	cdr3_aa	cdr3_nt
TRBD2	TRBV20-1	.	TRBJ2-3	CSAMWLAGGPDTQYF	TGCAGTGCTATGTGGCTAGCGGGAGGTCCAGATACGCAGTATTTT
.	TRBV18	.	TRBJ1-1	CASSYQVLRITEAFF	TGTGCCAGCTCGTACCAGGTGCTGAGAATCACTGAAGCTTTCTTT
.	TRBV3-1	.	TRBJ2-1	CASRGNMGQFF	TGTGCCAGCCGGGGCAATATGGGGCAGTTCTTC
.	TRBV30	.	TRBJ1-1	CAWSPPRKPNTEAFF	TGTGCCTGGAGTCCCCCAAGGAAGCCGAACACTGAAGCTTTCTTT
.	TRBV11-2	.	TRBJ2-5	CASGLGAGETQYF	TGTGCCAGCGGACTGGGGGCCGGAGAGACCCAGTACTTC
.	TRBV25-1	.	TRBJ1-1	CASSDQGGTTEAFF	TGTGCCAGCAGTGATCAGGGCGGGACCACTGAAGCTTTCTTT
TRBD2	TRBV20-1	.	TRBJ2-3	CSGRTSGTDTQYF	TGCAGTGGGAGGACTAGCGGCACAGATACGCAGTATTTT
TRBD1	TRBV20-1	.	TRBJ2-5	CSARADRGSKETQYF	TGCAGTGCTAGAGCGGACAGGGGGTCCAAGGAGACCCAGTACTTC
.	TRBV20-1	.	TRBJ2-5	CSARVGQETQYF	TGCAGTGCTCGAGTGGGCCAAGAGACCCAGTACTTC
.	TRBV29-1	.	TRBJ1-1	CSVEVAAVEAFF	TGCAGCGTTGAAGTGGCGGCAGTCGAAGCTTTCTTT
.	TRBV5-1	.	TRBJ1-2	CASSPEVSNYGYTF	TGCGCCAGCAGCCCGGAAGTCAGTAACTATGGCTACACCTTC
.	TRBV18	.	TRBJ2-7	CASSPLAGAYEQYF	TGTGCCAGCTCACCACTGGCAGGAGCCTACGAGCAGTACTTC
TRBD2	TRBV12-3/TRBV12-4	once	TRBJ2-1	CASSLARLAGNEQFF	TGTGCCAGCAGTTTAGCGCGACTAGCGGGGAATGAGCAGTTCTTC
.	TRBV15	once	TRBJ1-4	CATSWDGAGEKLFF	TGTGCCACCAGCTGGGACGGCGCAGGGGAAAAACTGTTTTTT
TRBD1	TRBV20-1	.	TRBJ1-2	CSARDRTGGYGYTF	TGCAGTGCTAGAGATAGGACAGGGGGATATGGCTACACCTTC
.	TRBV30	.	TRBJ1-1	CAWNRVKNTEAFF	TGTGCCTGGAATCGAGTAAAGAACACTGAAGCTTTCTTT
.	TRBV29-1	.	TRBJ1-2	CSVVYGDLGYTF	TGCAGCGTTGTGTATGGGGATCTTGGCTACACCTTC
TRBD1	TRBV6-4	.	TRBJ2-6	CAHSGDRVLPGANVLTF	TGTGCCCATTCCGGGGACAGGGTCCTTCCTGGGGCCAACGTCCTGACTTTC
.	TRBV12-3/TRBV12-4	.	TRBJ1-5	CASTLRNGNQPQHF	TGTGCCAGCACCCTGCGCAACGGCAATCAGCCCCAGCATTTT
TRBD1	TRBV29-1	.	TRBJ2-1	CSVEGQGGYNEQFF	TGCAGCGTTGAGGGACAGGGGGGCTACAATGAGCAGTTCTTC
.	TRBV11-1	.	TRBJ2-1	CASSPELATIGEQFF	TGTGCCAGCAGCCCAGAACTAGCTACAATCGGTGAGCAGTTCTTC
.	TRBV6-2/TRBV6-3	.	TRBJ2-7	CASSYSREQYF	TGTGCCAGCAGTTACTCCCGGGAGCAGTACTTC
.	TRBV3-1	.	TRBJ1-5	CASGDSNQPQHF	TGTGCCAGCGGTGATAGCAATCAGCCCCAGCATTTT
TRBD1	TRBV28	.	TRBJ2-4	CASRPGQKNIQYF	TGTGCCAGCAGGCCGGGACAGAAAAACATTCAGTACTTC
TRBD2	TRBV11-2	once	TRBJ2-3	CASSSQRERTDTQYF	TGTGCCAGCAGCTCCCAGCGGGAGCGCACAGATACGCAGTATTTT
TRBD2	TRBV24-1	.	TRBJ2-1	CATSDSQAGNNEQFF	TGTGCCACCAGTGATTCCCAAGCGGGAAACAATGAGCAGTTCTTC
.	TRBV29-1	.	TRBJ1-1	CSVEAAGNVEAFF	TGCAGCGTTGAAGCGGCAGGGAACGTTGAAGCTTTCTTT
.	TRBV30	.	TRBJ2-7	CAWRWAVTYEQYF	TGTGCCTGGAGGTGGGCAGTAACCTACGAGCAGTACTTC
.	TRBV24-1	.	TRBJ2-2	CATSDPRGGDIGELFF	TGTGCCACCAGTGATCCTCGAGGAGGGGATATCGGGGAGCTGTTTTTT
.	TRBV9	.	TRBJ1-1	CASSVVVGNEAFF	TGTGCCAGCAGCGTAGTAGTGGGTAATGAAGCTTTCTTT
.	TRBV6-5	.	TRBJ2-1	CATSSQFVEQFF	TGTGCCACAAGTAGTCAATTCGTTGAGCAGTTCTTC
.	TRBV15	.	TRBJ2-4	CATSIGTPNIQYF	TGTGCCACCAGCATCGGGACACCAAACATTCAGTACTTC
.	TRBV11-2	.	TRBJ2-1	CASTPAGEQFF	TGTGCCAGCACCCCCGCGGGTGAGCAGTTCTTC
TRBD2	TRBV27	.	TRBJ2-1	CASSFLGDSGRAGEQFF	TGTGCCAGCAGTTTTCTAGGGGATAGCGGGAGGGCCGGGGAGCAGTTCTTC
TRBD2	TRBV30	.	TRBJ2-1	CACSSLADYNEQFF	TGTGCCTGCTCGTCGCTAGCGGATTACAATGAGCAGTTCTTC
.	TRBV28	.	TRBJ2-7	CASSLRTYEQYF	TGTGCCAGCAGTTTACGGACCTACGAGCAGTACTTC
TRBD2	TRBV9	.	TRBJ2-7	CASSVQPGGREQYF	TGTGCCAGCAGCGTTCAACCGGGGGGGCGCGAGCAGTACTTC
.	TRBV20-1	.	TRBJ2-7	CSARQYEQYF	TGCAGTGCTAGACAGTACGAGCAGTACTTC
.	TRBV20-1	.	TRBJ2-5	CSARVAARETQYF	TGCAGTGCTAGAGTAGCGGCTAGGGAGACCCAGTACTTC
TRBD2	TRBV20-1	.	TRBJ2-3	CSARDPLAATDTQYF	TGCAGTGCTAGAGATCCCCTAGCGGCCACAGATACGCAGTATTTT
.	TRBV9	.	TRBJ1-1	CASTFGTNPTEAFF	TGTGCCAGCACCTTTGGGACCAACCCCACTGAAGCTTTCTTT
.	TRBV27	.	TRBJ2-1	CASSSVRVDEQFF	TGTGCCAGCAGCTCAGTCAGGGTCGATGAGCAGTTCTTC
.	TRBV9	.	TRBJ2-5	CASSAQISRETQYF	TGTGCCAGCAGCGCCCAGATAAGCCGAGAGACCCAGTACTTC
.	TRBV29-1	.	TRBJ2-3	CSVESAGTFTDTQYF	TGCAGCGTTGAGTCTGCGGGAACTTTCACAGATACGCAGTATTTT